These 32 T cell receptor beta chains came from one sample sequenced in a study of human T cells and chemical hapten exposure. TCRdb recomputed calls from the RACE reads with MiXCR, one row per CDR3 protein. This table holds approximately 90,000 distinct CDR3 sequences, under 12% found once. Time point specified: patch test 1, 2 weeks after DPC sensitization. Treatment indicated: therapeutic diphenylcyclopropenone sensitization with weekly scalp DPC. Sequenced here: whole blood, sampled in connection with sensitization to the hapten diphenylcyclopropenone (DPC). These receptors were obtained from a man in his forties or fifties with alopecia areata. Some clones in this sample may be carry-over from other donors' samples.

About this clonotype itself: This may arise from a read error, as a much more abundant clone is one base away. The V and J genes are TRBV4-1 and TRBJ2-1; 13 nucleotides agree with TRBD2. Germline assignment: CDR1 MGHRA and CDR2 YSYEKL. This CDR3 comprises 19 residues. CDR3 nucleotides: TGCGCCAGCAGTGCCCAACTAGCGGGAGGGGTAAGCTCCTACAATGAGGAGTTCTTC. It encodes CASSAQLAGGVSSYNEEFF.

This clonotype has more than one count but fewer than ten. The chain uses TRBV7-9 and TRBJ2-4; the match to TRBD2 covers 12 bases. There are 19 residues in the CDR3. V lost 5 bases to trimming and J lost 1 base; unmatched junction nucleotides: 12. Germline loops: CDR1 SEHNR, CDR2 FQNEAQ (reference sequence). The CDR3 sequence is CASSKRRTSGIEAKNIQYF. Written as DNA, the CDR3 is TGTGCCAGCAGCAAAAGGAGGACTAGCGGGATTGAGGCCAAAAACATTCAGTACTTC.

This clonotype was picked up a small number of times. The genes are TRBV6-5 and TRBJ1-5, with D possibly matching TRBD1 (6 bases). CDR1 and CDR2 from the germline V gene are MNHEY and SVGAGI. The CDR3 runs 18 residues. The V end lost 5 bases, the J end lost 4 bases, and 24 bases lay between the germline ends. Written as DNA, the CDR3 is TGTGCCAGCAGTCCCATGAGGGGGGGTCAGGGGAGTAATCAGCCCCAGCATTTT. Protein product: CASSPMRGGQGSNQPQHF.

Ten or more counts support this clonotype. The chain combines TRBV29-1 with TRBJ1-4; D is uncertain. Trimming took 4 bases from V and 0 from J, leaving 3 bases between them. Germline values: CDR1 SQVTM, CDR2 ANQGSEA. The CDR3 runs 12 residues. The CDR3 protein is CSVAATNEKLFF. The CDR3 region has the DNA TGCAGCGTTGCCGCAACTAATGAAAAACTGTTTTTT.

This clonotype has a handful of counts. CDR3 region: CASAWGERTNEKLFF. CDR3 in DNA: TGTGCCAGCGCATGGGGCGAGAGAACTAATGAAAAACTGTTTTTT. The V and J genes are TRBV27 and TRBJ1-4, with D tentatively TRBD1 (5 bases). This CDR3 contains 15 residues. V lost 8 bases and J lost 1, with 14 bases in between. In germline, CDR1 is MNHEY, CDR2 SMNVEV (reference sequence).

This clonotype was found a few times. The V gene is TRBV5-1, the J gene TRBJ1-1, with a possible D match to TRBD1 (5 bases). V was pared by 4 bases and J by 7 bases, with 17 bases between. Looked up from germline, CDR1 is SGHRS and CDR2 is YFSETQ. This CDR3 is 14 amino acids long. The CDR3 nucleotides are TGCGCCAGCAGCCGAACTGTCTCAGGGAATGAAGCTTTCTTT. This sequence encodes CASSRTVSGNEAFF.

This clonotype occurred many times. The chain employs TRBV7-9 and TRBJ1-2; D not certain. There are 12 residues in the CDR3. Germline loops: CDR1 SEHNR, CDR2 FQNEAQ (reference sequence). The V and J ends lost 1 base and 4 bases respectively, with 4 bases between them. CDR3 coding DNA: TGTGCCAGCAGCTTAGAGGGCTATGGCTACACCTTC. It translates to CASSLEGYGYTF.

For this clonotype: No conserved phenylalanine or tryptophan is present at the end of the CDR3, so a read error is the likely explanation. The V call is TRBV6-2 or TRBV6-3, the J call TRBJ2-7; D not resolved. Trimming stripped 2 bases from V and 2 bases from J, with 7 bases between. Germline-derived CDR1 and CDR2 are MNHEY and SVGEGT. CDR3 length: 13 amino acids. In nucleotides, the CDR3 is TGTGCCAGCAGTTACGTCGCCGCCTACGAGCAGTACATC. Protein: CASSYVAAYEQYI.

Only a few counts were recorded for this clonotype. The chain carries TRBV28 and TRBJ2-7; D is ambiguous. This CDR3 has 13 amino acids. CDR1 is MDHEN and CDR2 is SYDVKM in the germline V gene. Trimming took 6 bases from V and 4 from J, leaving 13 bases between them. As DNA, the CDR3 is TGTGCCAGCAGCCCATTTGAATTGTACGAGCAGTACTTC. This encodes CASSPFELYEQYF.

CDR3 loop: CSATYYSTDTQYF. The CDR3 DNA follows: TGCAGTGCTACGTACTACTCCACAGATACGCAGTATTTT. This rearrangement joins TRBV20-1 to TRBJ2-3, with D hard to call. The V gene's germline CDR1 is DFQATT and CDR2 SNEGSKA (reference sequence). V was clipped by 4 bases and J by 2 bases, with 10 bases between them. The CDR3 runs 13 residues.

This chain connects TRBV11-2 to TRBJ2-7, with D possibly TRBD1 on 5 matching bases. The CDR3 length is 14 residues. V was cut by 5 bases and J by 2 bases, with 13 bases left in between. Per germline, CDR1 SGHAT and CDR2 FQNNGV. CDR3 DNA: TGTGCCAGCAGCCTATGGGGCAACGCCTACGAGCAGTACTTC. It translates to CASSLWGNAYEQYF.

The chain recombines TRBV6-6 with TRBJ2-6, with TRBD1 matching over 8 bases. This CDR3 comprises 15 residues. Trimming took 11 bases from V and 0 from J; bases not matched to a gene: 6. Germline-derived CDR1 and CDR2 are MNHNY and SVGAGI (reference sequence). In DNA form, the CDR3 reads TGTGCCGGCGGGACAGGCCACTCTGGGGCCAACGTCCTGACTTTC. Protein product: CAGGTGHSGANVLTF.

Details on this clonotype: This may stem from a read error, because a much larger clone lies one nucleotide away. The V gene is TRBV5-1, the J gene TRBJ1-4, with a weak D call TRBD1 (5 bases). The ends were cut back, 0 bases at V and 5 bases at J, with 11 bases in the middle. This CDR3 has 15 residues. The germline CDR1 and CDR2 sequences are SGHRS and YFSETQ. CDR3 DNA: TGCGCCAGCAGCTTGGAGGCAGGGTTGAATGAAAAACTGTTTTTT. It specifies CASSLEAGLNEKLFF.

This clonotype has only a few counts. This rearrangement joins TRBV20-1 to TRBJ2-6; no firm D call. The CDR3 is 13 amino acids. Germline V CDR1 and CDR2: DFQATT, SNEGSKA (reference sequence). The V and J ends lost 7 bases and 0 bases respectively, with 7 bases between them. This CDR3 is CSVESSGANVLTF. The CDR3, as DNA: TGCAGTGTAGAAAGCTCTGGGGCCAACGTCCTGACTTTC.

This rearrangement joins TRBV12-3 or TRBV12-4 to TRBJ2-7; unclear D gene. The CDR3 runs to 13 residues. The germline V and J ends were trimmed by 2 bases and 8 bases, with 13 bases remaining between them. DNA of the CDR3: TGTGCCAGCAGTTTACGTCTGGCCTTCAAGCAGTACGTC. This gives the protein CASSLRLAFKQYV.

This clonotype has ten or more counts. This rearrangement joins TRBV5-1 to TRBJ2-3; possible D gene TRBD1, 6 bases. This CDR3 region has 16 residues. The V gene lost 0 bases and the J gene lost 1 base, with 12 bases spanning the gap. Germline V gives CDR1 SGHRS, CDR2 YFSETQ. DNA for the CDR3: TGCGCCAGCAGCTTGGGATCGGCAGGGGGCACAGATACGCAGTATTTT. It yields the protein CASSLGSAGGTDTQYF.

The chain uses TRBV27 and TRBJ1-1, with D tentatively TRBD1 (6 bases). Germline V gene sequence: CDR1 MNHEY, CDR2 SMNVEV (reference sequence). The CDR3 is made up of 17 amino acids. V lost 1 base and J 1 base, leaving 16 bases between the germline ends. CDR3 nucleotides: TGTGCCAGCAGTTTATGGGGGGCGCGTTTCGGGAACACTGAAGCTTTCTTT. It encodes CASSLWGARFGNTEAFF.

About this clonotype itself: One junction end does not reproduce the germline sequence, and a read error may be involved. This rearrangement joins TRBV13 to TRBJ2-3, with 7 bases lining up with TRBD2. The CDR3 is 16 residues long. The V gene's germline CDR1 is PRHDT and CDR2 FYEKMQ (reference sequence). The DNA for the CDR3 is TGTGCCAGCAGCTTAAAAACGGGAGGTTATACAGATGCGCAGTATTTT. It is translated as CASSLKTGGYTDAQYF.

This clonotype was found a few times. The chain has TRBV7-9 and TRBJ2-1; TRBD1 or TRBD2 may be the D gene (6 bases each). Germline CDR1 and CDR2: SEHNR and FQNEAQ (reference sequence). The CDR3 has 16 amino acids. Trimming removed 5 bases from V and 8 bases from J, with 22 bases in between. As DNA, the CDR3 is TGTGCCAGCAGCCCCCTATCACCGGGGGCCCTGGATGAGCAGTTCTTC. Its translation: CASSPLSPGALDEQFF.

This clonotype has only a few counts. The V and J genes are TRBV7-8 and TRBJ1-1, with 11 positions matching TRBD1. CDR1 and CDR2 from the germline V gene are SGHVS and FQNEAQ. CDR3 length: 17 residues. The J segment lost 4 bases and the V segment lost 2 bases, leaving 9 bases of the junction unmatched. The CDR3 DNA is TGTGCCAGCAGCTTATCCTCCCCCGGGACAGGGGGCACTGAAGCTTTCTTT. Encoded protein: CASSLSSPGTGGTEAFF.

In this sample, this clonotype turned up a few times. CDR3 sequence (DNA): TGTGCCAGCAGCAAACCCGATGTCTACGAGCAGTACGTC. Its translation: CASSKPDVYEQYV. The rearrangement uses TRBV21-1 and TRBJ2-7. TRBV21-1 represents a pseudogene. The CDR3 has 13 amino acids.

The CDR3 spells CASSYFRTGATEAFF. DNA of the CDR3: TGTGCCAGCAGTTACTTTCGGACAGGGGCCACTGAAGCTTTCTTT. The chain links TRBV6-2 or TRBV6-3 to TRBJ1-1; 9 bases line up with TRBD1. Germline V gives CDR1 MNHEY, CDR2 SVGEGT. The CDR3 contains 15 residues. J lost 4 bases, V lost 1 base, and 4 bases had no gene match.

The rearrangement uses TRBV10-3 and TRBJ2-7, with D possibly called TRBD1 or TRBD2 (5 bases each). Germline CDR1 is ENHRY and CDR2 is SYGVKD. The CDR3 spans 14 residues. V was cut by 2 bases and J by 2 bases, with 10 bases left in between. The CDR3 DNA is TGTGCCATCAGTGAGGCGACGGGACCCTACGAGCAGTACGTC. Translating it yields CAISEATGPYEQYV.

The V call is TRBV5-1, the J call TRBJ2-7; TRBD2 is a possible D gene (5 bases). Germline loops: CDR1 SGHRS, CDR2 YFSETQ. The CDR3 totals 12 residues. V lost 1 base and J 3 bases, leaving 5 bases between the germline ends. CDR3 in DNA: TGCGCCAGCAGCTTGCGGGGCTACGAGCAGTACTTC. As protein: CASSLRGYEQYF.

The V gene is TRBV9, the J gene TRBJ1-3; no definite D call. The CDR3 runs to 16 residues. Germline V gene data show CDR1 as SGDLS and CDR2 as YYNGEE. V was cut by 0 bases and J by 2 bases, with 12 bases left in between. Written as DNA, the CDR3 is TGTGCCAGCAGCGTAGAGTTAAGGATCCCTGGAAACACCATATATTTT. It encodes CASSVELRIPGNTIYF.

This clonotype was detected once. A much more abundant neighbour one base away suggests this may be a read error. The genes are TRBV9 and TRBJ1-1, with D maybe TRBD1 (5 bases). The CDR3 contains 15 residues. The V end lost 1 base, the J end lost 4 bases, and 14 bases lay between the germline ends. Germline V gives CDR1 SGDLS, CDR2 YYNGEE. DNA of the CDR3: TGTGCCAGCAGCGTAACCCCGGGGGGAGGCACTGAAGCTTTCTTT. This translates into CASSVTPGGGTEAFF.

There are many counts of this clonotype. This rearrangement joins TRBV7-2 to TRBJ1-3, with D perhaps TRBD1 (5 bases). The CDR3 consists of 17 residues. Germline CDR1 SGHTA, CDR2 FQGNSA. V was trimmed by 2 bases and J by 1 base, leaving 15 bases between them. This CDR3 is CASSLWVGGVSGNTIYF. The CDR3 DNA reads TGTGCCAGCAGCTTATGGGTGGGGGGAGTGTCTGGAAACACCATATATTTT.

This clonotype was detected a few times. This CDR3 is CASSFRGGLYNSPLHF. The CDR3 coding sequence is TGTGCCAGCAGTTTCCGCGGCGGACTCTATAATTCACCCCTCCACTTT. This rearrangement joins TRBV28 to TRBJ1-6; no clear D. V was cut by 3 bases and J by 3 bases, with 12 bases left in between. Per germline, CDR1 MDHEN and CDR2 SYDVKM. This CDR3 region has 16 residues.

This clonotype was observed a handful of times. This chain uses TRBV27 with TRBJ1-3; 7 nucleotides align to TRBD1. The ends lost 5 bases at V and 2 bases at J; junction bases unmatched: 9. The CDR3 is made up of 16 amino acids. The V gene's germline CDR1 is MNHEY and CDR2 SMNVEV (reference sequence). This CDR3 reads CASSPRTGATGNTIYF. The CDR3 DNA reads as TGTGCCAGCAGTCCCCGGACAGGAGCAACTGGAAACACCATATATTTT.

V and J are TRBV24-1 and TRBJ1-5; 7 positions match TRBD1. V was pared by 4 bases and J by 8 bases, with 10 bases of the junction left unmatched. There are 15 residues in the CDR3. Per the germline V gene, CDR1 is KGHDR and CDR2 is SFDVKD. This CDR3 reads CATSETGPLIKPQHF. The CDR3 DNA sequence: TGTGCCACCAGTGAGACAGGGCCCCTGATCAAGCCCCAGCATTTT.

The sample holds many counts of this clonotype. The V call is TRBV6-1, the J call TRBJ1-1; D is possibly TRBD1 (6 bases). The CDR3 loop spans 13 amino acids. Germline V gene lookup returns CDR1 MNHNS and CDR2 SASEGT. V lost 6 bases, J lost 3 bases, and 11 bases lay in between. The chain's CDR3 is CASSVTGYTEAFF. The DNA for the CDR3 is TGTGCCAGCAGCGTAACAGGGTACACTGAAGCTTTCTTT.

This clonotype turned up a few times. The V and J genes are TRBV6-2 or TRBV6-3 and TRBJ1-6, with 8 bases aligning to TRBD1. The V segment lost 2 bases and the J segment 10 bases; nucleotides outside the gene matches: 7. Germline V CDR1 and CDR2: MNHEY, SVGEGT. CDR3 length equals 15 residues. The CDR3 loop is CASSYATGVGSPLHF. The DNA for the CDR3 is TGTGCCAGCAGTTACGCGACAGGGGTTGGCTCACCCCTCCACTTT.